This record concerns one TCR beta chain sequence. The target antigen is unknown. This entry is derived from a study of cytomegalovirus exposure and HLA in healthy donors. Primers: 60 Vbeta forward and 13 Jbeta reverse. Assay: immunoSEQ multiplex PCR; the TCRdb copy retains only in-frame clones and omits some. The sample has about 38,000 clones; around three fifths are singletons. The study's findings and limits: Analyzed later, most CMV-associated TCR beta chains appeared HLA-restricted.

Germline assignment: CDR1 PRHDT and CDR2 FYEKMQ (reference sequence). This CDR3 region has 11 residues. V gave up 2 bases and J gave up 6 bases, with 3 bases separating them. The chain recombines TRBV13 with TRBJ2-3; D is ambiguous. Sequencing was done on a sample of PBMCs. The sequence derives from a man over 45 in good health and CMV-seropositive. CDR3 loop: CASSLRDTQYF. The CDR3 DNA sequence: TGTGCCAGCAGCTTACGTGATACGCAGTATTTT. The whole variable domain, remainder taken from reference TRBV13 and TRBJ2-3, is AAGVIQSPRHLIKEKRETATLKCYPIPRHDTVYWYQQGPGQDPQFLISFYEKMQSDKGSIPDRFSAQQFSDYHSELNMSSLELGDSALYFCASSLRDTQYFGPGTRLTVL.